The rows below give T cell receptor beta chains drawn from one sample of a study of blood T cells in healthy people across ages. TCRdb redid the calling of the 5' RACE reads with MiXCR, one entry per CDR3 protein. The sample holds about 1,600,000 distinct CDR3 sequences; 40% to 50% are singletons and the top ten take approximately 7.9%. The material sequenced was blood. These receptors were taken from a woman aged 18 to 35 in good health. The CDR3 runs from the conserved cysteine through the conserved F or W. The D gene is left open where the match is weak. The size entry is marked missing in some rows and otherwise reads once, few, many or a size class.

V	size	J	D	DNA	CDR3
TRBV9	NA	TRBJ2-7	NA	TGTGCCAGCAGCCCCCACACTGTTGCAGGCGAGCAGTACTTC	CASSPHTVAGEQYF
TRBV7-2	NA	TRBJ2-1	NA	TGTGCCAGCAGCTTAGTGATCTTGGGGGAGCAGTTCTTC	CASSLVILGEQFF
TRBV12-3/TRBV12-4	NA	TRBJ1-5	NA	TGTGCCATCTCCCGTGGGCAGGGCGTCCATGGACAGCCCCAGCATTTT	CAISRGQGVHGQPQHF
TRBV7-2	NA	TRBJ2-1	NA	TGTGCCAGCAGCTTGGTATCGGGAGCTGACTACAATGAGCAGTTCTTC	CASSLVSGADYNEQFF
TRBV27	few	TRBJ2-2	NA	TGTGCCAGCAGTTCCTACGGGACTGCCGGGGAGCTGTTTTTT	CASSSYGTAGELFF
TRBV11-1	NA	TRBJ2-7	TRBD2	TGTCCCAGCAGCTTACTAGCGGGAGGAGGGGAGCAGTACTTC	CPSSLLAGGGEQYF
TRBV5-1	few	TRBJ2-5	NA	TGCGCCAGCAGCTCCCTCTCCGGCAGCCGATTAGGCCAGTACTTC	CASSSLSGSRLGQYF
TRBV5-1	few	TRBJ2-1	TRBD2	TGCGCCAGCAGCCAGGGTCCAGCGGGGGGGCCAAATGAGCAGTTCTTC	CASSQGPAGGPNEQFF
TRBV4-1	once	TRBJ1-5	TRBD1	TGCGCCGGCAGCCTTTCTCAGGGGGGCGGTCAGCCCCAGCATTTT	CAGSLSQGGGQPQHF
TRBV2	NA	TRBJ1-4	NA	TGTGCCACTCAGACAGACAATGAAAAACTGTTTTTT	CATQTDNEKLFF
TRBV9	few	TRBJ2-5	NA	TGTGCCAGCAGCGTGACGGGGGGCCTTTCCCGGGAGACCCAGTACTTC	CASSVTGGLSRETQYF
TRBV27	NA	TRBJ2-7	NA	TGTGCCAGCAGTTTAGGGCTAGCCGATCGCAATGAGCAGTACTTC	CASSLGLADRNEQYF
TRBV20-1	NA	TRBJ1-2	TRBD1	TGCAGTGCTGGGACAGGGGGCGTCTACACCTTC	CSAGTGGVYTF
TRBV7-2	few	TRBJ2-3	NA	TGTGCCAGCAGCATAAGGACCCGGAGGGTAGATACGCAGTATTTT	CASSIRTRRVDTQYF
TRBV6-2/TRBV6-3	NA	TRBJ1-1	NA	TGTGCCAGCGGAGGGGACCTGAACACTGAAGCTTTCTTT	CASGGDLNTEAFF
TRBV21-1	few	TRBJ1-2	NA	TGTGCCAGCAGCCTCCGGGACTTGGATGGCTATGGCTACACCTTC	CASSLRDLDGYGYTF
TRBV4-2	NA	TRBJ2-1	TRBD1	TGTGCCAGCAGCTATGCCGGGACAGGGGTGGGGAATGAGCAGTTCTTC	CASSYAGTGVGNEQFF
TRBV4-1	many	TRBJ2-7	NA	TGCGCCAGCAGCCGTGAAGGGTTATACGAGCAGTACTTC	CASSREGLYEQYF
TRBV2	NA	TRBJ1-1	NA	TGTGCCAGCAGTGGTCAACGAGCCACTGAAGCTTTCTTT	CASSGQRATEAFF
TRBV10-3	NA	TRBJ1-4	NA	TGTGCCATCAGTGACGGGGGTGAAAAACTGTTTTTT	CAISDGGEKLFF
TRBV20-1	NA	TRBJ1-2	NA	TGCAGTGCTAGTTCATGGCAGACCACAAACTATGGCTACACCTTC	CSASSWQTTNYGYTF
TRBV27	NA	TRBJ2-7	NA	TGTGCCAGCAGCCCCACAGGGTTCGCCTACGAGCAGTACTTC	CASSPTGFAYEQYF
TRBV6-1	few	TRBJ1-4	NA	TGTGCCAGCAGTGAAAAGGCAACTTGGGGGGTTGGTGAAAAACTGTTTTTT	CASSEKATWGVGEKLFF
TRBV18	NA	TRBJ2-7	TRBD1	TGTGCCAGCTCACCACCAAGTCCCAGGGGGCAAAACGAGCAGTACTTC	CASSPPSPRGQNEQYF
TRBV7-2	NA	TRBJ1-6	NA	TGTGCCAGCAGCCCAACCCCCTCTACAGGTTGGAATTCACCCCTCCACTTT	CASSPTPSTGWNSPLHF
TRBV13	NA	TRBJ2-1	TRBD2	TGTGCCAGCAGCTTAGGAGGGACTAGCGGATACGAGCAGTTCTTC	CASSLGGTSGYEQFF
TRBV11-2	NA	TRBJ2-3	TRBD2	TGTGCCAGCAGCTATCCAGCGGGGGTAATCACAGATACGCAGTATTTT	CASSYPAGVITDTQYF
TRBV10-3	few	TRBJ2-7	NA	TGTGCCATCAGTGAGTTTGGGACTTCATCCTACGAGCAGTACTTC	CAISEFGTSSYEQYF
TRBV27	few	TRBJ2-1	TRBD2	TGTGCCAGCAGTACCCCAATGACTAGCGGGAACAATGAGCAGTTCTTC	CASSTPMTSGNNEQFF
TRBV29-1	NA	TRBJ1-4	NA	TGCAGCGCCCCTGAGCCAGGGTATGAAAAACTGTTTTTT	CSAPEPGYEKLFF
TRBV6-6	NA	TRBJ1-1	NA	TGTGCCAGCAGTTTAGGTGGGGTACGGGGAAACACTGAAGCTTTCTTT	CASSLGGVRGNTEAFF